The text below deals with one T cell receptor (beta chain). This clonotype was picked up many times. Its antigen specificity is not known. It has no much larger one-base neighbor in the sample; base qualities were not kept. This sample was taken from a study of Graves' ophthalmopathy and Graves' hyperthyroidism (dated by TCRdb to the late 2010s). About the study as a whole: Peripheral blood was collected at initial diagnosis, prior to any treatment. The study used TCR beta repertoire signatures to distinguish Graves' ophthalmopathy from Graves' hyperthyroidism and to predict progression to ophthalmopathy. In total, approximately 130 blood samples were TCR-sequenced: 43 ophthalmopathy, 80 or so hyperthyroidism and roughly 17 hyperthyroidism-to-ophthalmopathy patients. To explore V-J signatures distinguishing ophthalmopathy from hyperthyroidism, a discovery set of 100 patients (roughly 42 ophthalmopathy, some 57 stable hyperthyroidism) was enrolled. The independent validation cohort included approximately 19 hyperthyroidism patients plus 17 patients who later progressed from hyperthyroidism to ophthalmopathy. In over 5 hyperthyroidism patients, the T-cell repertoires found in thyroid tissue were compared with those found in blood. Once sampling was done, hyperthyroidism patients were given methimazole at a starting dose of 30 mg daily, while ophthalmopathy patients were given high-dose intravenous methylprednisolone. For training and testing, the 100 or so patients in the discovery cohort were randomly divided in a 7:3 ratio. Overall study results and their limits: Most expanded thyroid clonotypes with a frequency above 0.001 also appeared in blood, which suggests that blood repertoires may reflect the immune response in the thyroid. In validation, the model predicted ophthalmopathy progression with 55% to 71% sensitivity and roughly 72% specificity; fewer than 15 predicted patients were CT-confirmed with GO in a median of about 7.1 months. In cross-validation, the 13-signature model distinguished ophthalmopathy from stable hyperthyroidism with 87.88% sensitivity and about 81% specificity, while in the test set the corresponding values were around 79% and 71%. Sample size was not statistically predetermined, and group allocation was not concealed from the investigators.

Patients with ophthalmopathy had moderately to severely active disease, with a Clinical Activity Score of 3 or more, a NOSPECS grade of 4 or more, and a disease duration of less than 3 months. Anyone with other autoimmune diseases, uncontrolled infections, pregnancy or lactation was excluded from the study. Diagnosis was based on clinical symptoms, serum thyroxine, TRAb, thyroid ultrasound and orbital computed tomography. Ficoll-Paque density gradient centrifugation was used to isolate PBMCs from 8.5 to 10 ml of fresh peripheral blood. Total RNA was extracted using Trizol reagent, and RNA quality was checked on an Agilent 2100 Bioanalyzer. Inclusive of the bounding cysteine and phenylalanine, the CDR3 is 14 residues long. Kept here is only the CDR3 DNA, which spans 42 bases and is read in frame from base 1. In the germline V gene (reference sequence), CDR1 corresponds to SGHKS and CDR2 to YYEKEE. Ends trimmed: V by 4 bases, J by 4 bases; bases unmatched to a gene: 4.

For repertoire sequencing, the TCR beta CDR3 regions were amplified from RNA transcripts. The first round of RT-PCR was done with HTBI primers and the Qiagen OneStep RT-PCR kit, and was followed by a second round of multiplex PCR, then size selection and purification. Libraries were sequenced paired-end with 100 bp reads on an Illumina HiSeq2000. Processing in the source paper ran as follows. SOAPnuke was used to process the reads, removing any read that contained adapters or uncalled bases, had a mean Phred below 15, or lacked an exact match to the constant primer or identifier. COPE v1.2.5 was used to merge the high-quality paired reads. Unique nucleotide sequences were defined as clonotypes and aligned to IMGT TRB V, D and J references using MiTCR v1.1. The analysis was limited to V-J combinations with a frequency above 0.0001, which together covered approximately 99% of repertoires. For each V-J combination, a TCR clonal expansion and chaos score was defined as the ratio of F50 clonal expansion to chaos observed in the TCRdist matrix. Welch's t-statistics and random forest were used to reduce the features to 13 V-J combinations, which were then used as input to a naive Bayes classifier. The similarity between thyroid and blood repertoires was quantified using the Morisita-Horn index. The public reads were reprocessed in TCRdb via fastp at Q25 and MiXCR, keeping in-frame beta chains. Every entry covers one CDR3 protein and lists the most common genes and DNA from its rows. These V and J calls rely on TCRdb rather than the paper's analysis. The sample table shows about half a million distinct CDR3 sequences, and approximately 14% are seen once. Jointly, the top ten make up 9.8% of the sample.

The V gene is TRBV5-5 and the J gene is TRBJ1-2; 10 of the junction bases match TRBD1. The origin of this receptor is a woman aged 25 to 39 with Graves' ophthalmopathy. Donor details come from another sample of the same person, matched by shared clones. Sequencing was done on a sample of blood. The nucleotide sequence reads as follows: TGTGCCAGCAGCCCCTGGACAGGGGGCTATGGCTACACCTTC. Its product reads: CASSPWTGGYGYTF.